The table lists the clone carrying this TCR beta chain with a few counts. The antigen remains unidentified. The record originates from a study of cytomegalovirus exposure and HLA in healthy donors. Study findings and constraints: According to reports, the classifier identified cytomegalovirus status with high specificity and sensitivity. A later analysis showed HLA-associated TCR beta chains outstripping equally common others in clonal expansion. A prior analysis recorded that most TCR beta V segments were productive about 90% or about 30% of the time. Roughly even sequencing depth across donors was the assumption behind the presence/absence analyses.

This CDR3 has 15 residues. V was clipped by 2 bases and J by 3 bases; unmatched bases: 6. CDR1 is MNHNY, CDR2 SVGAGI, per germline (reference sequence). A multiplex PCR was run with 60 Vbeta primers and 13 Jbeta primers. Some clones are missing from TCRdb's copy, which holds only in-frame ones; the method was immunoSEQ multiplex PCR. The sample holds 240,000 or so clones; about 80% are singletons and the top ten take roughly 7.4%. This TCR was recovered from a woman aged 55-69 years in good health and CMV-seropositive. The specimen sequenced was PBMCs. The chain couples TRBV6-6 to TRBJ2-7; 8 bases fit TRBD1. This chain's CDR3 is CASSYVQGADYEQYF. CDR3 bases: TGTGCCAGCAGTTACGTGCAGGGGGCTGACTACGAGCAGTACTTC.